This T cell receptor (beta chain) was sequenced for a study of T-cell memory formation after mild COVID-19. At the level of the study: Across donors, TCR clusters were largely donor specific. Whole-study results and caveats: Largely, contracting CD4+ clones fell within CM and EM, and contracting CD8+ clones within EMRA. While clones contracting from day 15 to 85 were balanced between CD4 and CD8, later expanders leaned CD4+.

TCRalpha and TCRbeta libraries used 5'RACE with constant-segment primers and UMIs. TCRdb recomputed calls from the 5' RACE reads with MiXCR, one row per CDR3 protein. Among approximately 300,000 distinct CDR3 sequences listed, roughly 15% were seen once. Germline CDR1 is MDHEN and CDR2 is SYDVKM. The CDR3 has 11 amino acids. Deletions cut 6 bases from V and 8 bases from J, with 9 bases between. This clonotype was seen more than once but under ten times. The antigen is unknown. This clonotype originated in a man aged 18 to 30 who had mild COVID-19 (a few samples of this study predate the infection). Cell type and time point are not known. V and J are TRBV28 and TRBJ2-3; D ambiguous. The sequenced sample consisted of PBMCs or a T cell subset sorted from them (not recorded which). The CDR3 DNA is TGTGCCAGCAGGCTGACGGTTACGCAGTATTTT. It is translated as CASRLTVTQYF.